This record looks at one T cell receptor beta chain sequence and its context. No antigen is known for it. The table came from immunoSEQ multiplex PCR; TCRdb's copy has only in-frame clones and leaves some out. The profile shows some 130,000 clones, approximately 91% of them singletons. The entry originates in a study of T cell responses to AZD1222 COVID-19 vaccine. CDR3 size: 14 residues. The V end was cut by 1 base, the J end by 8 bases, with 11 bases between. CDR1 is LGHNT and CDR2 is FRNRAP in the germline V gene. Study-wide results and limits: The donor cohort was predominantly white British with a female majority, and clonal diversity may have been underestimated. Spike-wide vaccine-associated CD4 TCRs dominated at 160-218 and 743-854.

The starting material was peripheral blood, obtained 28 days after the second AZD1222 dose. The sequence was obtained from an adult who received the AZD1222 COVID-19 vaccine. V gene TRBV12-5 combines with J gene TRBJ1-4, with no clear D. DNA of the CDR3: TGTGCTAGTGGTTTGGCTACATGGGCGGAAAAACTGTTTTTT. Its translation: CASGLATWAEKLFF.